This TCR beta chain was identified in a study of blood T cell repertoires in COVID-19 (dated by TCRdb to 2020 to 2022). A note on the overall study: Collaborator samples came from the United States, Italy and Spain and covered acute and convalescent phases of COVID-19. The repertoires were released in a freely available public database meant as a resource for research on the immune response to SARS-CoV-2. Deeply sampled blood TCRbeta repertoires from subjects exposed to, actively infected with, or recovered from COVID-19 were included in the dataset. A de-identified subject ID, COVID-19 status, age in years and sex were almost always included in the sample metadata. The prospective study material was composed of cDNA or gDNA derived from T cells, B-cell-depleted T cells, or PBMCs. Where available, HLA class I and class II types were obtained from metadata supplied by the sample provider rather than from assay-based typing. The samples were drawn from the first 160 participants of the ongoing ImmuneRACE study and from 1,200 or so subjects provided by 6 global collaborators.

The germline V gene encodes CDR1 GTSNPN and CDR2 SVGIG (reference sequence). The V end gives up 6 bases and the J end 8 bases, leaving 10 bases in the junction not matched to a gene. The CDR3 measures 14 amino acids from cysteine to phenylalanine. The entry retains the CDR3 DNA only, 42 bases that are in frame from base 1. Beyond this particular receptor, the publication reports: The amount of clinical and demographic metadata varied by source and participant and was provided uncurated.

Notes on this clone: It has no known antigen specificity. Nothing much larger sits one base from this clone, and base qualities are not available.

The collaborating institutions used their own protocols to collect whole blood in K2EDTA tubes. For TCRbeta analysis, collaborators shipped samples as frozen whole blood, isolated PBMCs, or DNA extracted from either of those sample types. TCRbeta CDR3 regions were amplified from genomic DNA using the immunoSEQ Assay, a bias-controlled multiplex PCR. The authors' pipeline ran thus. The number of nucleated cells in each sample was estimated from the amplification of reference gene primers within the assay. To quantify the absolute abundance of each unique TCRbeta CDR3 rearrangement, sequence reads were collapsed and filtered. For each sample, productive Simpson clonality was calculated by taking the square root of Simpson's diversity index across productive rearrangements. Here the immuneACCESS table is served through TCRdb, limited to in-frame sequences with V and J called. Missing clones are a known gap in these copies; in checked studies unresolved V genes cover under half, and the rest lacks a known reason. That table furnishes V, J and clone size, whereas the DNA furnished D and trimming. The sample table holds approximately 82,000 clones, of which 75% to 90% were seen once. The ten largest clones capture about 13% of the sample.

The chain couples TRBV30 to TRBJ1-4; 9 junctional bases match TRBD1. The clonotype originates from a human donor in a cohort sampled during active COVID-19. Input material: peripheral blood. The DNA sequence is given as TGTGCCTGTGGGAGGGGACAGGGAGGCGAAAAACTGTTTTTT. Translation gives CACGRGQGGEKLFF.